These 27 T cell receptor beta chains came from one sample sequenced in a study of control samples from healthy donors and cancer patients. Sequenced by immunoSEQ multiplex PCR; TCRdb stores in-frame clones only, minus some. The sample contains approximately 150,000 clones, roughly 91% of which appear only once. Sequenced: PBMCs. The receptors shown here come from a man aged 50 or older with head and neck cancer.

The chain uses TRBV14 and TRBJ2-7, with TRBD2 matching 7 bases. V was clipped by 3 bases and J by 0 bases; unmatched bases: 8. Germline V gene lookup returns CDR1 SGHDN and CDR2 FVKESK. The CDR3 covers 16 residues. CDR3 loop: CASSQGLPSVSYEQYF. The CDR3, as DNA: TGTGCCAGCAGCCAGGGACTACCAAGTGTCTCCTACGAGCAGTACTTC. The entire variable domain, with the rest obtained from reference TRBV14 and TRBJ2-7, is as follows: EAGVTQFPSHSVIEKGQTVTLRCDPISGHDNLYWYRRVMGKEIKFLLHFVKESKQDESGMPNNRFLAERTGGTYSTLKVQPAELEDSGVYFCASSQGLPSVSYEQYFGPGTRLTVT.

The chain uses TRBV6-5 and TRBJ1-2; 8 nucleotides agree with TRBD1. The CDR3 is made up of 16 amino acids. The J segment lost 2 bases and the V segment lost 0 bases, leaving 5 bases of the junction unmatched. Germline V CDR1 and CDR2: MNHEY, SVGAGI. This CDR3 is CASSYSGAGGNYGYTF. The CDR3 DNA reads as TGTGCCAGCAGTTACTCCGGGGCAGGGGGCAACTATGGCTACACCTTC.

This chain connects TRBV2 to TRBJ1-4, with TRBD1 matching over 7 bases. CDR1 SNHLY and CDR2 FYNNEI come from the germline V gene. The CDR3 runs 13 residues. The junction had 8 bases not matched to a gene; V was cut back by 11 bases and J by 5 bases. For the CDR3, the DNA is TGTGCCGGAAGGTGGGACAGCAATGAAAAACTGTTTTTT. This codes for CAGRWDSNEKLFF.

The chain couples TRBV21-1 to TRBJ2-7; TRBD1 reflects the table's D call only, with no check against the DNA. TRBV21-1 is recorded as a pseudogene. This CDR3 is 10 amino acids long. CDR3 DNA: TGTGCCAGCAAGGGGTACGAGCAGTACTTC. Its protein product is CASKGYEQYF.

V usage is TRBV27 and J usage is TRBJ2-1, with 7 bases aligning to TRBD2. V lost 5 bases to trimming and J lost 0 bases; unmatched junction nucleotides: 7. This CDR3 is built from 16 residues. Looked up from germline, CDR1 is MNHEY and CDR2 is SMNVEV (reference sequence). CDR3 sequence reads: CASSPETSYSYNEQFF. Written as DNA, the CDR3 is TGTGCCAGCAGTCCTGAGACTAGCTACTCCTACAATGAGCAGTTCTTC.

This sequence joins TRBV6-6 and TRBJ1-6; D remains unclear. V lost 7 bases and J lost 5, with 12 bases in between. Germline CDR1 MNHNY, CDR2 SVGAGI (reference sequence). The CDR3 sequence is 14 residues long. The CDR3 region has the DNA TGTGCCAGCACCCCCCAGGAAAATAATTCACCCCTCCACTTT. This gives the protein CASTPQENNSPLHF.

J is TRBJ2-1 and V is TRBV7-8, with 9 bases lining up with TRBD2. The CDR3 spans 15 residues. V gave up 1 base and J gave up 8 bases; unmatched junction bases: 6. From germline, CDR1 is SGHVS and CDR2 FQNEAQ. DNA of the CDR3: TGTGCCAGCAGCTTAGTGGGACTAGCAGGCGATGAGCAGTTCTTC. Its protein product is CASSLVGLAGDEQFF.

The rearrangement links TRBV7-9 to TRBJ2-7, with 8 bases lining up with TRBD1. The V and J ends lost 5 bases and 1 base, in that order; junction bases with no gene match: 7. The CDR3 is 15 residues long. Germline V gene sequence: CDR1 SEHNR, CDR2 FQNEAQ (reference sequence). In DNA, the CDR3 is TGTGCCAGCAGCCCTTCGGACAGGGTGTCCTACGAGCAGTACTTC. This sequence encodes CASSPSDRVSYEQYF.

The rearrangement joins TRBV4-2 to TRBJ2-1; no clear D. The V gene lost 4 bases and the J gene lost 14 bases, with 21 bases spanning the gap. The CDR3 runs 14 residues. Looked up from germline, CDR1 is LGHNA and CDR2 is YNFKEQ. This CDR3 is CASSPEGLIGAEFF. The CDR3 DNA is TGTGCCAGCAGCCCCGAAGGGCTCATAGGTGCGGAGTTCTTC.

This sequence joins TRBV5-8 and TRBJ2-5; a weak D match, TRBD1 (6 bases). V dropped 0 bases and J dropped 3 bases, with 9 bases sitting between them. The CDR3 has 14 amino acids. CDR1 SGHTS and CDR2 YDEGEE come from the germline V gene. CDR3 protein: CASSLVTGEETQYF. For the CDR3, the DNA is TGTGCCAGCAGCTTGGTGACAGGTGAAGAGACCCAGTACTTC.

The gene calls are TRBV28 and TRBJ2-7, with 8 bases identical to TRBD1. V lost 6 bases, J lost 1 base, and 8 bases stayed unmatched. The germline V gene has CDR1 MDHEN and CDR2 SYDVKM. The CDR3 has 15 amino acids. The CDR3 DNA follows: TGTGCCAGCAGGCCCCGGGACAGGCCTTCCTACGAGCAGTACTTC. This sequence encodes CASRPRDRPSYEQYF.

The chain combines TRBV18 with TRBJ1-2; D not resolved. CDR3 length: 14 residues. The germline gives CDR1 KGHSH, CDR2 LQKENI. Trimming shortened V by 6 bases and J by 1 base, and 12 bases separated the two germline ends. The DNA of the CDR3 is TGTGCCAGCTCCCCGGGAGTTGGTAACTATGGCTACACCTTC. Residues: CASSPGVGNYGYTF.

Here the CDR3 reads CAWFGGQYEQYF. CDR3 nucleotide sequence: TGTGCCTGGTTTGGGGGGCAGTACGAGCAGTACTTC. V usage is TRBV30 and J usage is TRBJ2-7; D is possibly TRBD1 or TRBD2 (6 bases each). The CDR3 extends over 12 amino acids. Germline V gene lookup returns CDR1 GTSNPN and CDR2 SVGIG (reference sequence). V was cut by 5 bases and J by 4 bases, with 12 bases left in between.

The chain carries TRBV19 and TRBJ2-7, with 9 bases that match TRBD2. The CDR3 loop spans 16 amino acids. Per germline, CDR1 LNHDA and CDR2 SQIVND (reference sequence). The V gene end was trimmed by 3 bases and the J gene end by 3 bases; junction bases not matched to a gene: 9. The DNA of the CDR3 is TGTGCCAGTAGTATCGGCCGTAGCGGGAGTAACTACGAGCAGTACTTC. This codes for CASSIGRSGSNYEQYF.

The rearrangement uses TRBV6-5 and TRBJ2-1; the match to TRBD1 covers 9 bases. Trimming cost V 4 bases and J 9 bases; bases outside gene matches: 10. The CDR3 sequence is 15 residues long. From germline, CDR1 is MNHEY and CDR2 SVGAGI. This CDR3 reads CASSSRDRVPGEQFF. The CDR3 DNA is TGTGCCAGCAGTTCCCGGGACAGGGTTCCGGGTGAGCAGTTCTTC.

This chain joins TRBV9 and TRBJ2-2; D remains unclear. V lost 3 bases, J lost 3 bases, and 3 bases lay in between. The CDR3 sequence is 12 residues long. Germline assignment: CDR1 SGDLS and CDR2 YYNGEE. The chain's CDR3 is CASSAYTGELFF. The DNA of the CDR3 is TGTGCCAGCAGCGCATACACCGGGGAGCTGTTTTTT.

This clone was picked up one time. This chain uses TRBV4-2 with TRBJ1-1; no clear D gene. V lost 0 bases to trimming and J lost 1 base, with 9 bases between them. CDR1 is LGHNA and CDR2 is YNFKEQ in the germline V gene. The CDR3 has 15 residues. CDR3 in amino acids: CASSQDTVTNTEAFF. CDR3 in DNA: TGTGCCAGCAGCCAAGATACGGTGACGAACACTGAAGCTTTCTTT.

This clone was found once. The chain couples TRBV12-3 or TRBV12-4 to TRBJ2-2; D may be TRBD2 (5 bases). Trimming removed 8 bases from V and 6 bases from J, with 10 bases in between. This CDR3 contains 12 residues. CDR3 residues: CASGYSAGELFF. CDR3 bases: TGTGCCAGCGGATATAGCGCCGGGGAGCTGTTTTTT.

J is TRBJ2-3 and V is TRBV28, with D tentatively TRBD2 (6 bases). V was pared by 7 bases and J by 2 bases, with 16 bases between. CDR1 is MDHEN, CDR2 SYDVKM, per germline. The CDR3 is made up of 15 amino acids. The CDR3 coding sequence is TGTGCCAGCAACAGTGGGACGGGACTCACAGATACGCAGTATTTT. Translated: CASNSGTGLTDTQYF.

In nucleotides, the CDR3 is TGTGCCAGCAGCCGACTAGGGGATGGCTACACCTTC. Protein: CASSRLGDGYTF. The chain is built from TRBV7-2 and TRBJ1-2; D possibly corresponds to TRBD1 (5 bases). The germline V gene encodes CDR1 SGHTA and CDR2 FQGNSA. V lost 5 bases and J 6 bases, leaving 10 bases between the germline ends. This CDR3 region has 12 residues.

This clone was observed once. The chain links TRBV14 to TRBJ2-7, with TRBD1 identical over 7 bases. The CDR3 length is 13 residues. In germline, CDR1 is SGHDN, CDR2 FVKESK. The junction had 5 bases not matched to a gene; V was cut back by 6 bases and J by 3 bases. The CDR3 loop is CASRRQGLYEQYF. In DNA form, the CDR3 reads TGTGCCAGCAGGCGACAGGGCCTCTACGAGCAGTACTTC.

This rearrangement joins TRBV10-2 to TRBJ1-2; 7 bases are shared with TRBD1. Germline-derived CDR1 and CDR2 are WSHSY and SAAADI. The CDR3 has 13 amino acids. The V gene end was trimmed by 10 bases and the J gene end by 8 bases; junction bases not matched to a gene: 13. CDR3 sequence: CATGQAAIGGYTF. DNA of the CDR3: TGCGCCACCGGACAGGCCGCAATTGGGGGCTACACCTTC.

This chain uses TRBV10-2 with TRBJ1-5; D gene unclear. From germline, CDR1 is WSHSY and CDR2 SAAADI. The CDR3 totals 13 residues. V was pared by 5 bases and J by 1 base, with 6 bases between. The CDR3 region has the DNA TGCGCCAGCAGTTTGGTGAGCAATCAGCCCCAGCATTTT. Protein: CASSLVSNQPQHF.

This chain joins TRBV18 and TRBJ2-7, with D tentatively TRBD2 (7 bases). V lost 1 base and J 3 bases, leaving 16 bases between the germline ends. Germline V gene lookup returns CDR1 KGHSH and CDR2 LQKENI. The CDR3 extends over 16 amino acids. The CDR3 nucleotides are TGTGCCAGCTCACCACGCGGGGGCGCCGAAAACTACGAGCAGTACTTC. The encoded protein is CASSPRGGAENYEQYF. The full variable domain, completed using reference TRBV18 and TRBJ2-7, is NAGVMQNPRHLVRRRGQEARLRCSPMKGHSHVYWYRQLPEEGLKFMVYLQKENIIDESGMPKERFSAEFPKEGPSILRIQQVVRGDSAAYFCASSPRGGAENYEQYFGPGTRLTVT.

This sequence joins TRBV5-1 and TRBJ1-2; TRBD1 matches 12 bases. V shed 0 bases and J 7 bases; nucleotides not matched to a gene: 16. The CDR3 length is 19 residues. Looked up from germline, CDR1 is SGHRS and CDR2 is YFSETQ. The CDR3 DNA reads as TGCGCCAGCAGCTTGGCCCTATATGCCGGGACAGGGGGCGAGGGTGGCTACACCTTC. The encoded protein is CASSLALYAGTGGEGGYTF.

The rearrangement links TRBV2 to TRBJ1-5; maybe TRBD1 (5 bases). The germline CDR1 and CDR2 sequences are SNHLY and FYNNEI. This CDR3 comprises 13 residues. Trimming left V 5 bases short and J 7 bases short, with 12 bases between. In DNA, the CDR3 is TGTGCCAGCAGTTATGAAGGGGCCCAGCCCCAGCATTTT. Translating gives CASSYEGAQPQHF.

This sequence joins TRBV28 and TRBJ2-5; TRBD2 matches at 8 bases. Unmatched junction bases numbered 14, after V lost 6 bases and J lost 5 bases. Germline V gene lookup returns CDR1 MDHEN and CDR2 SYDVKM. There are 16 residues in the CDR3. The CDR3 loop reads CASSSPTREGRETQYF. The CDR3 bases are TGTGCCAGCAGCTCCCCGACTCGGGAGGGCCGTGAGACCCAGTACTTC.